This T cell receptor (beta chain) comes out of a study of regulatory T cells in long-lasting Graves disease. As for the study in general: Prior antithyroid drug treatment in newly diagnosed Graves' patients lasted under 3 months.

The sample's time point: newly diagnosed GD, antithyroid drugs for less than 3 months. Isolated PBMC RNA provided the starting material for the TCR library. American Thyroid Association guidelines served as the basis for diagnosing Graves' disease. Both iRepertoire HTBI primers and Arm-PCR of CDR3 regions were used to build the TCR beta libraries. Via MiXCR, TCRdb re-called the multiplex PCR reads, giving one row per CDR3 protein. Of about 470,000 distinct CDR3 sequences in the sample, around 14% are singletons; the top ten hold 15% to 20%. At least ten counts were recorded for this clonotype. CDR1 is LNHDA and CDR2 is SQIVND in the germline V gene (reference sequence). The CDR3 is 12 amino acids. The V end was cut by 7 bases, the J end by 6 bases, with 12 bases between. The data also belong to a second study, concerning T cells in Graves' hyperthyroidism and ophthalmopathy.

V and J are TRBV19 and TRBJ1-2; possibly TRBD1 for D (5 bases). The TCR comes from a woman aged 25 to 39 with Graves disease. Material: peripheral blood mononuclear cells (PBMCs), obtained at new diagnosis, from a patient treated with antithyroid drugs. The CDR3 is CASIGGINGYTF. The CDR3 DNA reads TGTGCCAGTATCGGGGGGATAAATGGCTACACCTTC. Drawing the rest from reference TRBV19 and TRBJ1-2, the complete variable domain is DGGITQSPKYLFRKEGQNVTLSCEQNLNHDAMYWYRQDPGQGLRLIYYSQIVNDFQKGDIAEGYSVSREKKESFPLTVTSAQKNPTAFYLCASIGGINGYTFGSGTRLTVV.